This T cell receptor beta chain came from a study of blood T cell repertoires in COVID-19. Method: immunoSEQ multiplex PCR; TCRdb's copy keeps in-frame clones and lacks some. The sample consists of roughly 200,000 clones, approximately 85% of them appearing once. CDR1 is ENHRY and CDR2 is SYGVKD in the germline V gene. J was trimmed by 0 bases and V by 5 bases; bases with no gene match: 3. The CDR3 is made up of 14 amino acids. The sequence derives from a man aged 35 to 55 with acute COVID-19. Sequenced material: PBMCs or T cells enriched from blood (not recorded which). V is TRBV10-3 and J is TRBJ2-7; TRBD1 aligns across 8 bases. CDR3 sequence (DNA): TGTGCCATCAGTACCGGGACAGGCTCCTACGAGCAGTACTTC. Amino acids: CAISTGTGSYEQYF.